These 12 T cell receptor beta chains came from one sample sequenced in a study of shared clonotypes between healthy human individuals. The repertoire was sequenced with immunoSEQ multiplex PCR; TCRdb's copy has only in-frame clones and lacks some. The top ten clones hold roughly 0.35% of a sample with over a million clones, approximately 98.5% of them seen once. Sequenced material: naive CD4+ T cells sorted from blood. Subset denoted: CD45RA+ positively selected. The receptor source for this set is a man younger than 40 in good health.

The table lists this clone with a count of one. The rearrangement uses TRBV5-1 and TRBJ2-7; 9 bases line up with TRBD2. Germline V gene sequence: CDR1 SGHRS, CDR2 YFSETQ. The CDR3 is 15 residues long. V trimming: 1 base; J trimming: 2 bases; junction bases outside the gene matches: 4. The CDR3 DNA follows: TGCGCCAGCAGCTTGCAAGCGGGAGGTCCCTACGAGCAGTACTTC. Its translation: CASSLQAGGPYEQYF.

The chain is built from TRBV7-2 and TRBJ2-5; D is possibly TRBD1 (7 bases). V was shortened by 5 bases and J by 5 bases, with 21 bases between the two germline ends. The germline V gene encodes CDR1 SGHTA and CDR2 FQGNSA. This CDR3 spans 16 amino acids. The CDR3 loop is CASSEEGAAGGETQYF. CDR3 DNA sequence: TGTGCCAGCAGCGAAGAGGGGGCCGCCGGAGGGGAGACCCAGTACTTC.

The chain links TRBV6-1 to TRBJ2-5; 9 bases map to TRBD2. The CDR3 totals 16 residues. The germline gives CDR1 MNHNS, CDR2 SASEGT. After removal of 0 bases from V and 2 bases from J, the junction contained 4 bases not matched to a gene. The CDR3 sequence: CASSEARRGGQETQYF. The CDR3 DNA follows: TGTGCCAGCAGTGAAGCGAGGCGGGGGGGGCAAGAGACCCAGTACTTC.

This chain's CDR3 is CASSLRGGNEQFF. The CDR3 DNA is TGCGCCAGCAGCTTGCGGGGAGGTAATGAGCAGTTCTTC. This chain links TRBV5-1 with TRBJ2-1; D is perhaps TRBD2 (6 bases). Trimming left V 1 base short and J 7 bases short, with 9 bases between. Germline CDR1 SGHRS, CDR2 YFSETQ. This CDR3 comprises 13 residues.

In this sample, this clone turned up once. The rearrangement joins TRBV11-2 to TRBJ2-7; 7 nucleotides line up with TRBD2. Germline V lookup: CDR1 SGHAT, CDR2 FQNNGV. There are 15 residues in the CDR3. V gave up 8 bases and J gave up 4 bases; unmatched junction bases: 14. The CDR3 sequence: CASERASGKSYEQYF. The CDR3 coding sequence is TGTGCCAGCGAAAGAGCTAGCGGAAAATCATACGAGCAGTACTTC.

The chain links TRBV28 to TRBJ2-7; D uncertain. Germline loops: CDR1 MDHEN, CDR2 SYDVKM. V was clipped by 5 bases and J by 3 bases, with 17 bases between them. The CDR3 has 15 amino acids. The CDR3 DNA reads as TGTGCCAGCAGTCTCCGGTGGGCCATCGGCTACGAGCAGTACTTC. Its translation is CASSLRWAIGYEQYF.

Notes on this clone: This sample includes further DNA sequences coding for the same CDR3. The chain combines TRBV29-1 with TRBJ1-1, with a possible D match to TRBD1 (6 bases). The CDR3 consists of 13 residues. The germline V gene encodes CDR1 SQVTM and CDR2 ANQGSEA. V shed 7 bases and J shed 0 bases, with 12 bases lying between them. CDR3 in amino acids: CSARGQMNTEAFF. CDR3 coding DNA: TGCAGCGCCCGAGGACAGATGAACACTGAAGCTTTCTTT.

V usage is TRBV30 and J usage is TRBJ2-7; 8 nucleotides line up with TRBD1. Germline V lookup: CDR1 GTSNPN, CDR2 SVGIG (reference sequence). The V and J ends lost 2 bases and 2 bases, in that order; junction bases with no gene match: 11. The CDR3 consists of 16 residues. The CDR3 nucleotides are TGTGCCTGGAGTATCCACAGGGGGTCTGCAACCTACGAGCAGTACTTC. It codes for CAWSIHRGSATYEQYF.

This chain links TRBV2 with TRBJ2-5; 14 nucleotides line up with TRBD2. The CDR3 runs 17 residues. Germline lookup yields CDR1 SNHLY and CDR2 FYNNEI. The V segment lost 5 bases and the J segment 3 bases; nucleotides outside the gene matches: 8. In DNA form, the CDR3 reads TGTGCCAGCAGTTCCACGACTAGCGGGAGGGTTAAAGAGACCCAGTACTTC. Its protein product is CASSSTTSGRVKETQYF.

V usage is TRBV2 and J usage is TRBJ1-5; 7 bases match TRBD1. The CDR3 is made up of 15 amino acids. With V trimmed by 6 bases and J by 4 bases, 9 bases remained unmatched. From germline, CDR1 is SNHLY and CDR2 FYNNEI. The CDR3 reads CASRPRQGTNQPQHF. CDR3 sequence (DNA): TGTGCCAGCAGACCCAGACAGGGAACAAATCAGCCCCAGCATTTT.

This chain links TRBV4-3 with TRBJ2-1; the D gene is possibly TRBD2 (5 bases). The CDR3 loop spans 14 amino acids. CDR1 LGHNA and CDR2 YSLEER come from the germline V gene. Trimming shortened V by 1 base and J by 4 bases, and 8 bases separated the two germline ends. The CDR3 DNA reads TGCGCCAGCAGCCAAGGAGACTATTACAATGAGCAGTTCTTC. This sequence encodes CASSQGDYYNEQFF.

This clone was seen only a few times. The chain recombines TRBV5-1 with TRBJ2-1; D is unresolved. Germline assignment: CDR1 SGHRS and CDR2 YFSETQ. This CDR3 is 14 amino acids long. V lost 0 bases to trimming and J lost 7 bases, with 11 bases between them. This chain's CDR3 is CASSLEADRNEQFF. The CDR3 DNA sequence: TGCGCCAGCAGCTTGGAGGCAGATCGAAATGAGCAGTTCTTC.